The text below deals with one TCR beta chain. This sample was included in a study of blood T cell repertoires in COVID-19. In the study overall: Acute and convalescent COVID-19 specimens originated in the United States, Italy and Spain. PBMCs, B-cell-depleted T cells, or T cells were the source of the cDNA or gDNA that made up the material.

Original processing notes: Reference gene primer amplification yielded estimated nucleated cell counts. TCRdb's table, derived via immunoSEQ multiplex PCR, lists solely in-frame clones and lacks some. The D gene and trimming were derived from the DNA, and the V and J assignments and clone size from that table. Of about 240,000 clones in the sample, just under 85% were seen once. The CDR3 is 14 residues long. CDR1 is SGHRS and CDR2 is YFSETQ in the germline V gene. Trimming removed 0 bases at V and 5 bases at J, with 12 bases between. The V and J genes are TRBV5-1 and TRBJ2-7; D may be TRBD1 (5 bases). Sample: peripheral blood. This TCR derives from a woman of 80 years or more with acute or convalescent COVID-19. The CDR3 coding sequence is TGCGCCAGCAGCTTGGGTGCAGGGATCCACGAGCAGTACTTC. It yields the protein CASSLGAGIHEQYF.